The 7 T cell receptor beta chains below all came from one sample that was sequenced in a study of T cells in Graves' hyperthyroidism and ophthalmopathy. TCR beta CDR3 regions were amplified from RNA transcripts. The primer set for the first-round RT-PCR of the TCR CDR3 was HTBI. TCRdb redid the calling of the multiplex PCR reads with MiXCR, one entry per CDR3 protein. The sample contains approximately 610,000 distinct CDR3 sequences, 16% of which appear only once. Sequenced: blood. The receptor set was obtained from a young woman with Graves' hyperthyroidism.

This clonotype has ten or more counts. The rearrangement uses TRBV5-5 and TRBJ2-7; TRBD2 matches 10 bases. The CDR3 sequence is 15 residues long. V gave up 4 bases and J gave up 7 bases; unmatched junction bases: 11. From germline, CDR1 is SGHKS and CDR2 YYEKEE (reference sequence). CDR3 region: CASSRPLAGVREQYF. The CDR3 nucleotides are TGTGCCAGCAGCCGGCCTCTAGCGGGAGTGCGTGAGCAGTACTTC.

This clonotype has at least ten counts. The chain joins TRBV13 to TRBJ2-7; 8 bases map to TRBD2. CDR3 length: 16 residues. Unmatched junction bases numbered 4, after V lost 0 bases and J lost 0 bases. Germline V gene lookup returns CDR1 PRHDT and CDR2 FYEKMQ (reference sequence). The CDR3 here is CASSLGPGGSSYEQYF. CDR3 in DNA: TGTGCCAGCAGCTTAGGCCCGGGGGGGAGCTCCTACGAGCAGTACTTC.

The CDR3 spells CASSLGGQPLYGYTF. CDR3 DNA: TGTGCCAGCAGCTTAGGGGGACAGCCCCTCTATGGCTACACCTTC. The V call is TRBV11-1, the J call TRBJ1-2; 7 nucleotides match TRBD1. CDR1 and CDR2 (germline): SGHAT, FQDESV (reference sequence). CDR3 length: 15 residues. V lost 1 base to trimming and J lost 4 bases; unmatched junction nucleotides: 6.

This clonotype showed up just a few times. V is TRBV2 and J is TRBJ1-5; D unclear. The CDR3 loop spans 15 amino acids. V was trimmed by 1 base and J by 4 bases, leaving 11 bases between them. Per the germline V gene, CDR1 is SNHLY and CDR2 is FYNNEI. The CDR3 reads CASSEGGRGNQPQHF. As DNA, the CDR3 is TGTGCCAGCAGTGAAGGCGGGCGGGGAAATCAGCCCCAGCATTTT.

This clonotype was seen only a few times. This rearrangement joins TRBV5-6 to TRBJ2-7; D might be TRBD2 (5 bases). From germline, CDR1 is SGHDT and CDR2 YYEEEE. CDR3 length equals 15 residues. With 4 bases removed from V and 5 bases from J, the gap between germline ends came to 19 bases. CDR3 sequence (DNA): TGTGCCAGCAGCCCTGGACTTAGGGCCCGCCACGAGCAGTACTTC. This gives the protein CASSPGLRARHEQYF.

In its sample, this clonotype was seen many times. J is TRBJ2-7 and V is TRBV6-1; perhaps TRBD1 as D (6 bases). Deletions cut 4 bases from V and 7 bases from J, with 14 bases between. Germline V lookup: CDR1 MNHNS, CDR2 SASEGT. The CDR3 is 13 amino acids. The CDR3 nucleotides read TGTGCCAGCAGTGGAACAAACGACAGGGAGCAGTACTTC. Translating gives CASSGTNDREQYF.

The table lists this clonotype with a few counts. The V gene is TRBV5-1, the J gene TRBJ2-5, with unresolved D. The CDR3 loop spans 13 amino acids. From germline, CDR1 is SGHRS and CDR2 YFSETQ. Trimming shortened V by 2 bases and J by 4 bases, and 9 bases separated the two germline ends. The CDR3 is CASSFPRRETQYF. The CDR3 bases are TGCGCCAGCAGCTTTCCTAGGAGAGAGACCCAGTACTTC.